This T cell receptor beta chain was obtained from a study of Tregs in tolerant kidney transplant recipients. Overall study findings and caveats: The most relevant donor-specific Treg TCRbeta repertoire apparently came from expansion with activated donor B cells.

Unstimulated regulatory T cells (CD4+CD25+CD127-), CD4+CD25- non-regulatory cells, CD4 and CD8 cells were FACS-sorted from thawed PBMCs. The protocol was immunoSEQ multiplex PCR, while the TCRdb copy is restricted to in-frame clones and leaves out a portion. The sample lists 90,000 or so clones, 85% to 95% occurring once. As concerns this clone: Its antigen is not known.

The CDR3 spans 14 residues. The source of this sequence is a human donor in good health. The V and J genes are TRBV21-1 and TRBJ2-7; TRBD1 is the table's D call, not checked against the DNA. TRBV21-1 is annotated as a pseudogene. The sample consisted of CD8+ T cells from blood. CDR3 in amino acids: CASSTRQGWDEQYF. The CDR3, as DNA: TGTGCCAGCAGCACACGACAGGGGTGGGACGAGCAGTACTTC.